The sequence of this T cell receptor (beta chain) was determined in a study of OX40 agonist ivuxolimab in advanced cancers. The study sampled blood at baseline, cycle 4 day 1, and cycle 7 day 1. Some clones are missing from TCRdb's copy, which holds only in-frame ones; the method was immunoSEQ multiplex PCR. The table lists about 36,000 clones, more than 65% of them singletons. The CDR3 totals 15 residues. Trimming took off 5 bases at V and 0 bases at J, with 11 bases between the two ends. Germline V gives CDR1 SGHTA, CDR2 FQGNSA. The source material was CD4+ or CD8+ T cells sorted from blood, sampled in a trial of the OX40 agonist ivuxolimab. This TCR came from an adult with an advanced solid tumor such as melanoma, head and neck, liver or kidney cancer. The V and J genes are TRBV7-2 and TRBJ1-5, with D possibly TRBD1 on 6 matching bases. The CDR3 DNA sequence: TGTGCCAGCAGCCCGGGGGGCGTTAGCAATCAGCCCCAGCATTTT. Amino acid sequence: CASSPGGVSNQPQHF. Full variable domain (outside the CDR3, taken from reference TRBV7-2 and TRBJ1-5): GAGVSQSPSNKVTEKGKDVELRCDPISGHTALYWYRQSLGQGLEFLIYFQGNSAPDKSGLPSDRFSAERTGGSVSTLTIQRTQQEDSAVYLCASSPGGVSNQPQHFGDGTRLSIL.